Following are 27 T cell receptor beta chains from one sample sequenced in a study of blood T cell repertoires in COVID-19. Some clones are missing from TCRdb's copy, which holds only in-frame ones; the method was immunoSEQ multiplex PCR. The table records around 71,000 clones, approximately 86% of them present only once. Sequencing input: peripheral blood. The receptor source for this set is an older woman with acute or convalescent COVID-19.

This chain joins TRBV5-6 and TRBJ2-3, with TRBD2 matching over 8 bases. This CDR3 spans 18 amino acids. Germline CDR1 and CDR2: SGHDT and YYEEEE. The trim removed 0 bases at V and 4 bases at J, leaving 13 bases unmatched. This CDR3 reads CASSLELLGLAPPDTQYF. CDR3 DNA: TGTGCCAGCAGCTTGGAGTTGCTTGGACTAGCCCCCCCAGATACGCAGTATTTT. Based on the CDR3 plus reference TRBV5-6 and TRBJ2-3, the full variable domain is DAGVTQSPTHLIKTRGQQVTLRCSPKSGHDTVSWYQQALGQGPQFIFQYYEEEERQRGNFPDRFSGHQFPNYSSELNVNALLLGDSALYLCASSLELLGLAPPDTQYFGPGTRLTVL.

This sequence joins TRBV19 and TRBJ2-3, with D tentatively TRBD2 (8 bases). This CDR3 contains 18 residues. CDR1 and CDR2 from the germline V gene are LNHDA and SQIVND (reference sequence). V shed 5 bases and J shed 2 bases, with 23 bases lying between them. The DNA for the CDR3 is TGTGCCAGTAGTTCGGGACAGACTAGCGCCCGGGACACAGATACGCAGTATTTT. Amino acid sequence: CASSSGQTSARDTDTQYF.

This clone showed up just once. The genes are TRBV19 and TRBJ1-3; 7 nucleotides match TRBD1. The CDR3 consists of 11 residues. Germline V lookup: CDR1 LNHDA, CDR2 SQIVND (reference sequence). Trimming at V came to 10 bases and at J to 8 bases, leaving 5 bases not matched to a gene. CDR3 in DNA: TGTGCCACAGGGGGTTGGGACACCATATATTTT. It translates to CATGGWDTIYF.

V usage is TRBV5-6 and J usage is TRBJ2-5, with TRBD1 identical over 7 bases. CDR3 size: 17 residues. CDR1 is SGHDT, CDR2 YYEEEE, per germline. The trim removed 1 base at V and 4 bases at J, leaving 13 bases unmatched. CDR3: CASSLLSYDRVGETQYF. The CDR3 nucleotides are TGTGCCAGCAGCTTGTTGAGCTACGACAGGGTGGGAGAGACCCAGTACTTC.

Details on this clone: Other DNA sequences within the sample encode an identical CDR3. The gene calls are TRBV5-6 and TRBJ1-2; D is unclear. Trimming removed 5 bases at V and 5 bases at J, with 10 bases between. CDR3 size: 12 residues. Looked up from germline, CDR1 is SGHDT and CDR2 is YYEEEE. The CDR3 spells CASSSGDYGYTF. The CDR3, as DNA: TGTGCCAGCAGTTCAGGTGATTATGGCTACACCTTC. The whole variable domain, filled in from reference TRBV5-6 and TRBJ1-2, reads DAGVTQSPTHLIKTRGQQVTLRCSPKSGHDTVSWYQQALGQGPQFIFQYYEEEERQRGNFPDRFSGHQFPNYSSELNVNALLLGDSALYLCASSSGDYGYTFGSGTRLTVV.

V gene TRBV30 combines with J gene TRBJ1-4; possible D gene TRBD1, 6 bases. Trimming removed 5 bases at V and 13 bases at J, with 20 bases between. From germline, CDR1 is GTSNPN and CDR2 SVGIG (reference sequence). The CDR3 loop spans 13 amino acids. The CDR3 nucleotides are TGTGCCTGGGGGGACAAGGTGGCTCACGTACTGTTTTTT. Its protein is CAWGDKVAHVLFF. The variable domain in full, with the rest retrieved from reference TRBV30 and TRBJ1-4, is SQTIHQWPATLVQPVGSPLSLECTVEGTSNPNLYWYRQAAGRGLQLLFYSVGIGQISSEVPQNLSASRPQDRQFILSSKKLLLSDSGFYLCAWGDKVAHVLFFGSGTQLSVL.

This clone showed up just a few times. The genes are TRBV19 and TRBJ2-2; D not certain. From germline, CDR1 is LNHDA and CDR2 SQIVND (reference sequence). There are 15 residues in the CDR3. V lost 1 base to trimming and J lost 6 bases, with 12 bases between them. CDR3 amino acids: CASSIGPSESGELFF. The CDR3 region has the DNA TGTGCCAGTAGTATAGGACCATCGGAGTCCGGGGAGCTGTTTTTT.

This rearrangement joins TRBV19 to TRBJ1-1; no reliable D call. The germline V gene encodes CDR1 LNHDA and CDR2 SQIVND (reference sequence). CDR3 size: 15 residues. Trimming removed 2 bases at V and 2 bases at J, with 12 bases between. The chain's CDR3 is CASSIIASVNTEAFF. The CDR3 DNA follows: TGTGCCAGTAGTATAATCGCCTCGGTAAACACTGAAGCTTTCTTT.

The rearrangement uses TRBV29-1 and TRBJ2-7; D is possibly TRBD2 (6 bases). Germline CDR1 and CDR2: SQVTM and ANQGSEA. Trimming removed 2 bases at V and 3 bases at J, with 14 bases between. This CDR3 spans 14 amino acids. The CDR3 sequence is CSVEMGGEGYEQYF. CDR3 DNA sequence: TGCAGCGTTGAAATGGGGGGTGAAGGCTACGAGCAGTACTTC.

The rearrangement uses TRBV28 and TRBJ1-2; TRBD1 aligns across 8 bases. The CDR3 extends over 12 amino acids. V gave up 4 bases and J gave up 8 bases; unmatched junction bases: 3. Germline-derived CDR1 and CDR2 are MDHEN and SYDVKM. CDR3 residues: CASSSQGVGYTF. CDR3 nucleotides: TGTGCCAGCAGTTCACAGGGGGTGGGCTACACCTTC.

J is TRBJ2-4 and V is TRBV19, with 7 bases that match TRBD1. The J segment lost 1 base and the V segment lost 4 bases, leaving 4 bases of the junction unmatched. CDR1 is LNHDA and CDR2 is SQIVND in the germline V gene (reference sequence). CDR3 length: 15 amino acids. CDR3 sequence reads: CASSTLQGAKNIQYF. The CDR3 region has the DNA TGTGCCAGTAGTACCTTACAGGGGGCCAAAAACATTCAGTACTTC.

This chain uses TRBV29-1 with TRBJ2-3; D is possibly TRBD1 (5 bases). V was pared by 2 bases and J by 3 bases, with 9 bases between. The CDR3 has 13 amino acids. Per germline, CDR1 SQVTM and CDR2 ANQGSEA. The CDR3 DNA sequence: TGCAGCGTTGAATTTCAGGGAACAGATACGCAGTATTTT. This codes for CSVEFQGTDTQYF.

This sequence joins TRBV11-3 and TRBJ2-2, with TRBD2 matching over 9 bases. CDR3 length equals 14 residues. CDR1 is SGHNT and CDR2 is YENEEA in the germline V gene. V shed 3 bases and J 6 bases; nucleotides not matched to a gene: 2. In nucleotides, the CDR3 is TGTGCCAGCAGCTTGGCGGGAGGGCCCGGGGAGCTGTTTTTT. It encodes CASSLAGGPGELFF.

The rearrangement links TRBV5-6 to TRBJ2-7; a weak D match, TRBD2 (5 bases). Germline CDR1 reads SGHDT; CDR2 reads YYEEEE. V lost 0 bases to trimming and J lost 7 bases, with 20 bases between them. The CDR3 has 16 residues. CDR3 sequence (DNA): TGTGCCAGCAGCTTGGGTTCTGGAGGAGGTTTAAGTGAGCAGTACTTC. Encoded protein: CASSLGSGGGLSEQYF.

The genes are TRBV5-1 and TRBJ2-3; TRBD2 matches at 9 bases. There are 15 residues in the CDR3. Germline assignment: CDR1 SGHRS and CDR2 YFSETQ. Unmatched junction bases numbered 3, after V lost 2 bases and J lost 2 bases. The CDR3 region has the DNA TGCGCCAGCAGCTTAGCGGGAGGTTTCACAGATACGCAGTATTTT. It specifies CASSLAGGFTDTQYF.

This clone was detected only a few times. V is TRBV30 and J is TRBJ1-2; D is perhaps TRBD1 (6 bases). CDR1 is GTSNPN, CDR2 SVGIG, per germline (reference sequence). The CDR3 loop spans 12 amino acids. Trimming pared 5 bases from V and 4 bases from J, leaving 11 bases between. The CDR3 region is CAWSRGGYGYTF. CDR3 nucleotides: TGTGCCTGGTCAAGAGGGGGCTATGGCTACACCTTC.

This chain connects TRBV14 to TRBJ1-1, with no clear D. The CDR3 length is 17 residues. V shed 2 bases and J shed 2 bases, with 18 bases lying between them. Germline CDR1 SGHDN, CDR2 FVKESK. The chain's CDR3 is CASSQIGPTNPNTEAFF. Here the CDR3 DNA reads TGTGCCAGCAGCCAAATCGGACCGACTAACCCTAACACTGAAGCTTTCTTT. Filled out from reference TRBV14 and TRBJ1-1, the complete variable domain reads EAGVTQFPSHSVIEKGQTVTLRCDPISGHDNLYWYRRVMGKEIKFLLHFVKESKQDESGMPNNRFLAERTGGTYSTLKVQPAELEDSGVYFCASSQIGPTNPNTEAFFGQGTRLTVV.

The chain uses TRBV2 and TRBJ1-5, with TRBD1 as a possible D gene (5 bases). V dropped 5 bases and J dropped 4 bases, with 18 bases sitting between them. In germline, CDR1 is SNHLY, CDR2 FYNNEI. CDR3 length: 16 residues. The CDR3 reads CASSPMGGSVNQPQHF. In nucleotides, the CDR3 is TGTGCCAGCAGTCCAATGGGGGGGTCTGTTAATCAGCCCCAGCATTTT.

The chain links TRBV9 to TRBJ1-6; D is perhaps TRBD1 (6 bases). The ends were cut back, 1 base at V and 1 base at J, with 9 bases in the middle. Germline V gives CDR1 SGDLS, CDR2 YYNGEE. This CDR3 has 16 residues. The chain's CDR3 is CASSVSGVSYNSPLHF. The CDR3 DNA is TGTGCCAGCAGCGTATCAGGGGTGTCCTATAATTCACCCCTCCACTTT.

The CDR3 bases are TGTGCCAGCAGGGAGGGAAGCATGAACACTGAAGCTTTCTTT. This translates into CASREGSMNTEAFF. The V call is TRBV6-5, the J call TRBJ1-1, with D hard to call. CDR1 and CDR2 from the germline V gene are MNHEY and SVGAGI. V shed 6 bases and J shed 0 bases, with 11 bases lying between them. The CDR3 is 14 residues long.

A few counts support this clone. The J gene is TRBJ2-5, the V gene TRBV6-5; 10 nucleotides line up with TRBD2. CDR1 is MNHEY, CDR2 SVGAGI, per germline. The length of the CDR3 is 14 residues. J was trimmed by 12 bases and V by 6 bases; bases with no gene match: 13. Here the CDR3 DNA reads TGTGCCAGCAGCTCTGATCCTAGCGGGAGAACCAAGTACTTC. As protein: CASSSDPSGRTKYF.

The chain is built from TRBV5-5 and TRBJ2-4, with TRBD1 identical over 7 bases. From germline, CDR1 is SGHKS and CDR2 YYEKEE (reference sequence). This CDR3 is built from 14 residues. Trimming at V came to 4 bases and at J to 8 bases, leaving 9 bases not matched to a gene. This CDR3 reads CASSHRQGLDIQYF. CDR3 in DNA: TGTGCCAGCAGCCACCGACAGGGCCTGGACATTCAGTACTTC.

The chain combines TRBV5-8 with TRBJ1-1; possible D gene TRBD1, 5 bases. Germline CDR1 SGHTS, CDR2 YDEGEE. The CDR3 totals 16 residues. V was shortened by 3 bases and J by 4 bases, with 19 bases between the two germline ends. CDR3 sequence reads: CASSSWGGRGGTEAFF. Written as DNA, the CDR3 is TGTGCCAGCAGCTCCTGGGGAGGGAGGGGAGGCACTGAAGCTTTCTTT.

The chain is built from TRBV28 and TRBJ2-7; the match to TRBD1 covers 10 bases. The CDR3 length is 14 residues. Germline loops: CDR1 MDHEN, CDR2 SYDVKM. J gave up 2 bases and V 5 bases, and 3 bases lay outside the gene matches. In DNA, the CDR3 is TGTGCCAGCAGTCAAGGGACAGGGGCCTACGAGCAGTACTTC. This translates into CASSQGTGAYEQYF. The variable domain in full, with the rest retrieved from reference TRBV28 and TRBJ2-7, is DVKVTQSSRYLVKRTGEKVFLECVQDMDHENMFWYRQDPGLGLRLIYFSYDVKMKEKGDIPEGYSVSREKKERFSLILESASTNQTSMYLCASSQGTGAYEQYFGPGTRLTVT.

V is TRBV9 and J is TRBJ1-2; tentative D call: TRBD1 (6 bases). The V gene's germline CDR1 is SGDLS and CDR2 YYNGEE. V lost 0 bases and J lost 7, with 13 bases in between. The CDR3 spans 14 residues. The chain's CDR3 is CASSVDGRGVGYTF. The CDR3 DNA is TGTGCCAGCAGCGTAGACGGCAGGGGTGTTGGCTACACCTTC.

Comment on this clone: Other nucleotide sequences from this sample produce the same CDR3. V is TRBV10-3 and J is TRBJ1-1; a weak D match, TRBD1 (6 bases). CDR3 size: 13 residues. V was shortened by 0 bases and J by 4 bases, with 6 bases between the two germline ends. Germline CDR1 ENHRY, CDR2 SYGVKD. The CDR3 is CAISESQGTEAFF. CDR3 DNA sequence: TGTGCCATCAGTGAGTCACAGGGCACTGAAGCTTTCTTT.

The chain joins TRBV5-1 to TRBJ2-7; 7 bases map to TRBD1. This CDR3 contains 14 residues. Germline trimming cut 4 bases from V and 6 bases from J; bases unmatched to any gene: 10. CDR1 is SGHRS and CDR2 is YFSETQ in the germline V gene. In DNA form, the CDR3 reads TGCGCCAGCAGCACGACAGGGTGGGAAGGCGAGCAGTACTTC. Its translation is CASSTTGWEGEQYF.